This entry lists 11 T cell receptor beta chains sequenced from one sample in a study of blood T cell repertoires in COVID-19. Assay: immunoSEQ multiplex PCR; the TCRdb copy retains only in-frame clones and omits some. The data hold 100,000 to 150,000 clones, with 84% observed a single time. Sequencing was performed on peripheral blood. These receptors all come from a woman aged 25 to 45 who had recovered from COVID-19.

V usage is TRBV24-1 and J usage is TRBJ1-2, with 8 bases lining up with TRBD1. This CDR3 contains 14 residues. CDR1 KGHDR and CDR2 SFDVKD come from the germline V gene. Trimming cost V 8 bases and J 1 base; bases outside gene matches: 5. CDR3 protein: CATIPTGGNYGYTF. The CDR3 DNA reads as TGTGCCACCATACCCACAGGGGGTAACTATGGCTACACCTTC.

J is TRBJ1-1 and V is TRBV19; D perhaps matches TRBD1 (5 bases). Germline V CDR1 and CDR2: LNHDA, SQIVND (reference sequence). Trimming left V 6 bases short and J 5 bases short, with 16 bases between. The CDR3 extends over 14 amino acids. CDR3 DNA: TGTGCCAGTAGGGCCCCGGGGACTTTGACTGAAGCTTTCTTT. This gives the protein CASRAPGTLTEAFF.

The rearrangement links TRBV7-9 to TRBJ2-7; D remains unclear. CDR1 and CDR2 (germline): SEHNR, FQNEAQ (reference sequence). The CDR3 length is 13 residues. V shed 2 bases and J shed 2 bases, with 7 bases lying between them. The CDR3: CASSLYPAYEQYF. The CDR3 DNA is TGTGCCAGCAGCTTATACCCGGCCTACGAGCAGTACTTC.

The CDR3 protein is CASSLAATNEKLFF. The CDR3 bases are TGTGCCAGCAGCTTGGCGGCAACTAATGAAAAACTGTTTTTT. This sequence joins TRBV5-4 and TRBJ1-4; D is unresolved. CDR3 size: 14 residues. The germline V and J ends were trimmed by 0 bases and 0 bases, with 3 bases remaining between them. The germline gives CDR1 SGHNT, CDR2 YYREEE (reference sequence).

The genes are TRBV6-5 and TRBJ2-7; 9 bases match TRBD1. The CDR3 has 15 residues. With 6 bases clipped from V and 1 base from J, the junction kept 7 bases outside the gene matches. Germline V gene sequence: CDR1 MNHEY, CDR2 SVGAGI. CDR3: CASSGTGFGSYEQYF. The DNA of the CDR3 is TGTGCCAGCAGCGGGACAGGGTTCGGTTCCTACGAGCAGTACTTC.

This clone has more than one count but fewer than ten. The rearrangement uses TRBV6-2 or TRBV6-3 and TRBJ2-2, with TRBD2 identical over 14 bases. The CDR3 covers 17 residues. Trimming cost V 6 bases and J 0 bases; bases outside gene matches: 3. Germline CDR1 reads MNHEY; CDR2 reads SVGEGT. The CDR3 region is CASSRTSGGSNTGELFF. The CDR3 nucleotides are TGTGCCAGCAGCAGGACTAGCGGGGGGTCGAACACCGGGGAGCTGTTTTTT.

This chain links TRBV5-1 with TRBJ1-4; D gene ambiguous. Germline V gene data show CDR1 as SGHRS and CDR2 as YFSETQ. CDR3 length: 14 residues. The V and J ends lost 0 bases and 11 bases respectively, with 14 bases between them. The CDR3 DNA reads TGCGCCAGCAGCTTGGACGGCAGGTCGCCCAAACTGTTTTTT. It translates to CASSLDGRSPKLFF.

The J gene is TRBJ2-7, the V gene TRBV3-1 (or the pseudogene TRBV3-2); 7 bases agree with TRBD2. The ends lost 4 bases at V and 2 bases at J; junction bases unmatched: 5. The CDR3 has 14 amino acids. Germline V gene lookup returns CDR1 LGHDT and CDR2 YNNKEL (reference sequence). The DNA of the CDR3 is TGTGCCAGCAGCCTGCGGGGGAGACCCTACGAGCAGTACTTC. Its translation is CASSLRGRPYEQYF.

The chain carries TRBV15 and TRBJ2-3; D gene ambiguous. Germline V gene data show CDR1 as LNHNV and CDR2 as YYDKDF (reference sequence). The CDR3 consists of 16 residues. V was trimmed by 0 bases and J by 3 bases, leaving 13 bases between them. The CDR3 spells CATSRDLPPRTDTQYF. CDR3 DNA sequence: TGTGCCACCAGCAGAGATCTGCCACCCCGGACAGATACGCAGTATTTT.

Only one count was recorded for this clone. The chain couples TRBV3-1 (or the pseudogene TRBV3-2) to TRBJ1-1; 10 positions match TRBD1. CDR3 length: 15 residues. V was pared by 4 bases and J by 1 base, with 3 bases of the junction left unmatched. Germline V gives CDR1 LGHDT, CDR2 YNNKEL (reference sequence). The chain's CDR3 is CASSPGQGPNTEAFF. CDR3 nucleotide sequence: TGTGCCAGCAGCCCGGGACAGGGGCCGAACACTGAAGCTTTCTTT.

V usage is TRBV11-2 and J usage is TRBJ1-2; D not certain. The ends were cut back, 0 bases at V and 4 bases at J, with 12 bases in the middle. This CDR3 has 15 amino acids. Looked up from germline, CDR1 is SGHAT and CDR2 is FQNNGV. The CDR3 protein is CASSLDSRVSYGYTF. Written as DNA, the CDR3 is TGTGCCAGCAGCTTAGATTCGAGGGTTAGCTATGGCTACACCTTC.